This T cell receptor (beta chain) was observed in a study of T-cell memory formation after mild COVID-19. This clonotype has just one count. The CDR3 contains 16 residues. J lost 1 base, V lost 8 bases, and 9 bases had no gene match. TCRdb passed the 5' RACE reads through MiXCR, listing each CDR3 protein once. The top ten clones hold around 12% of a sample with hundreds of thousands of distinct CDR3 sequences, about 20% of them seen once. The sequence came from an adult woman who had mild COVID-19 (a few samples of this study predate the infection). Cell type and time point are not known. The sequenced material came from PBMCs or a T cell subset sorted from them (not recorded which). The chain recombines TRBV12-3 or TRBV12-4 with TRBJ1-5; 9 bases map to TRBD1. The CDR3 region has the DNA TGTGCCAGCGGTTCCGCCGGGACAGGGAGCAATCAGCCCCAGCATTTT. It is translated as CASGSAGTGSNQPQHF.